This T cell receptor (beta chain) emerged from a study of glioma-infiltrating T cells after dendritic cell vaccination (dated by TCRdb to the mid-2010s). Looking at the study overall: The cohort comprised about 15 glioblastoma patients from Phase I and II dendritic cell vaccination trials, 9 newly diagnosed and 6 with recurrent disease. To make the vaccine, monocyte-derived dendritic cells were cultured for under eight days with IL-4 and GM-CSF and then pulsed overnight with autologous tumor lysate. Each patient got three intradermal injections of the dendritic cell vaccine, spaced at biweekly intervals, in the arm below the axilla. Tumor-infiltrating lymphocyte content was quantified and tumor and blood repertoires were compared in dendritic cell-vaccinated glioblastoma patients by deep sequencing of TCR beta CDR3 regions. Survival after dendritic cell vaccination was correlated with TCR sequencing metrics such as TIL content and the overlap between tumor and blood repertoires. Between 2003 and 2012, the patients were given dendritic cell vaccination pulsed with autologous tumor lysate.

This clone has a handful of counts. The specificity of this receptor is unknown. The sample holds no much larger clone one base away, and base qualities are not on file. What the authors observed across the whole study: After dendritic cell vaccination, a higher estimated pretreatment TIL content predicted longer time to progression and longer overall survival. The cohort was small and heterogeneous, only a few patients had full blood and tumor sets, and even fewer had initial-recurrent tumor pairs. The three-group TCR overlap response model was characterized as speculative, and prospective validation of the model was stated to be required. TCR clonality showed no direct relationship with survival, which suggests that a diverse polyclonal response may be important.

Taken from the germline V gene, the CDR1 and CDR2 loops are MRHNA and SNTAGT. The trim is 2 bases for V and 3 bases for J, with a gap of 7 bases between the germline ends. The CDR3 runs 13 residues from the cysteine to the phenylalanine. The DNA shown is the 39-base CDR3, in frame from base 1. The immunoSEQ assay amplified TCRB CDR3 regions from 1.5 to 2.5 micrograms of genomic DNA, or from all available DNA when less than that amount was available. Multiplex PCR used 60 forward primers for TCR V beta segments and 13 reverse primers for J beta segments. To estimate reads per starting template, synthetic control templates were spiked into each sample at limiting dilution. Reads of 87 bp were generated by sequencing on the Illumina HiSeq System. The original pipeline was this. PCR and sequencing errors were removed by merging closely related sequences with a nearest neighbor algorithm. TCR overlap was defined as the percentage of unique tumor TCR beta sequences that were also found in the peripheral blood of the same patient. As stored in TCRdb, this immuneACCESS dataset retains in-frame rearrangements with V and J assigned. A fraction of the clones does not appear; measured against another copy, unresolved V genes explain less than half of the discrepancy, and the remainder lacks a known reason. The DNA gave D and trimming, while V, J and clone size come from that table. Within this sample are some 91,000 clones, with approximately 75% of them counted one time only. The leading ten clones occupy approximately 2% of the sample.

In light of the paper, this sample's time point label describes: after dendritic cell vaccination, including at tumor progression/relapse. Patients were selected for having adequate residual fresh-frozen tumor tissue and more than two years of available survival data. None of the glioblastoma patients carried an isocitrate dehydrogenase mutation, although molecular status otherwise varied. PBMC were collected before vaccination, two weeks after the third vaccination, and at tumor progression when it occurred. Genomic DNA was extracted with the Qiagen DNeasy Blood extraction Kit. The chain links TRBV6-4 with TRBJ1-1; the D gene remains uncertain. The sequence was collected from a human donor with glioblastoma. Material: blood, obtained after dendritic cell vaccination. The CDR3 reads as follows: CASSDGSDTEAFF. The sequenced DNA is TGTGCCAGCAGTGACGGGAGTGACACTGAAGCTTTCTTT.